Presented here are 2 T cell receptor beta chains from one specimen sequenced in a study of early stage breast cancer tumors. The table came from immunoSEQ multiplex PCR; TCRdb's copy has only in-frame clones and leaves some out. The sample holds some 10,000 clones; about 78% are singletons and the top ten take more than 20%. Sequenced sample: breast tumor tissue. These receptors were taken from a person in their 40s with breast cancer.

The chain carries TRBV6-1 and TRBJ1-5; D not certain. V was clipped by 1 base and J by 6 bases, with 7 bases between them. CDR3 length equals 13 residues. CDR1 is MNHNS, CDR2 SASEGT, per germline. Here the CDR3 DNA reads TGTGCCAGCAGTGAAGTTTGGCGTCAGCCCCAGCATTTT. This translates into CASSEVWRQPQHF.

This sequence joins TRBV7-3 and TRBJ2-3, with D tentatively TRBD2 (6 bases). The CDR3 sequence is 16 residues long. Trimming cost V 2 bases and J 1 base, with 13 bases left between them. Germline V lookup: CDR1 SGHTA, CDR2 FQGTGA. CDR3 coding DNA: TGTGCCAGCAGCTTAGGCGGGGAGGACGGCACAGATACGCAGTATTTT. This translates into CASSLGGEDGTDTQYF. Drawing the rest from reference TRBV7-3 and TRBJ2-3, the complete variable domain is GAGVSQTPSNKVTEKGKYVELRCDPISGHTALYWYRQSLGQGPEFLIYFQGTGAADDSGLPNDRFFAVRPEGSVSTLKIQRTERGDSAVYLCASSLGGEDGTDTQYFGPGTRLTVL.